The next 18 T cell receptor beta chains were all read from a single sample in a study of T cell responses to AZD1222 COVID-19 vaccine. Only in-frame clones appear in the TCRdb table, and some are missing; sequencing was by immunoSEQ multiplex PCR. Of about 100,000 clones detected, 70% to 90% appear once; the ten largest clones hold 4% to 4.5%. This specimen consisted of peripheral blood, obtained on day 0 of MenACWY control vaccination. These receptors all come from an adult in good health.

CDR3 sequence: CSVAGDRNTEAFF. The CDR3 DNA reads as TGCAGCGTTGCGGGGGATAGGAACACTGAAGCTTTCTTT. The chain recombines TRBV29-1 with TRBJ1-1; tentatively, D is TRBD1 (5 bases). Germline V lookup: CDR1 SQVTM, CDR2 ANQGSEA. Trimming removed 4 bases from V and 1 base from J, with 10 bases in between. The CDR3 runs to 13 residues.

J is TRBJ1-5 and V is TRBV5-4; D is undetermined. The CDR3 is 15 residues long. Trimming left V 0 bases short and J 3 bases short, with 10 bases between. Germline assignment: CDR1 SGHNT and CDR2 YYREEE (reference sequence). DNA of the CDR3: TGTGCCAGCAGCTTGGATGGCGGACCCAATCAGCCCCAGCATTTT. Translating gives CASSLDGGPNQPQHF.

This chain connects TRBV27 to TRBJ2-1; D call uncertain. The CDR3 extends over 13 amino acids. Germline lookup yields CDR1 MNHEY and CDR2 SMNVEV (reference sequence). Trimming shortened V by 0 bases and J by 10 bases, and 10 bases separated the two germline ends. For the CDR3, the DNA is TGTGCCAGCAGTTTATCTGTCCAGAGGGAGCAGTTCTTC. Translated, it gives CASSLSVQREQFF.

This clone was counted a single time. The J gene is TRBJ2-1, the V gene TRBV29-1, with 11 bases fitting TRBD2. CDR3 length equals 19 residues. CDR1 SQVTM and CDR2 ANQGSEA come from the germline V gene. J was trimmed by 0 bases and V by 6 bases; bases with no gene match: 16. Written as DNA, the CDR3 is TGCAGCGTCGGGGGTCGGACTAGCGGGTTCTCTGGCTCCTACAATGAGCAGTTCTTC. It is translated as CSVGGRTSGFSGSYNEQFF.

The chain uses TRBV18 and TRBJ1-1; no reliable D call. The CDR3 consists of 12 residues. CDR1 and CDR2 (germline): KGHSH, LQKENI. V lost 5 bases and J lost 1, with 5 bases in between. As DNA, the CDR3 is TGTGCCAGCTCATCAGAGAACACTGAAGCTTTCTTT. This gives the protein CASSSENTEAFF.

The chain uses TRBV12-3 or TRBV12-4 and TRBJ1-5, with D hard to call. CDR3 length: 13 residues. Between the trimmed V and J ends, which lost 6 bases and 2 bases, there was a span of 8 bases. In nucleotides, the CDR3 is TGTGCCAGCAGGCCCTTCGGCAATCAGCCCCAGCATTTT. It translates to CASRPFGNQPQHF.

The chain couples TRBV28 to TRBJ2-5, with 9 bases fitting TRBD1. CDR3 length: 13 residues. V was clipped by 6 bases and J by 1 base; unmatched bases: 0. Per germline, CDR1 MDHEN and CDR2 SYDVKM. DNA for the CDR3: TGTGCCAGCAGGGACAGGGGCCAAGAGACCCAGTACTTC. This encodes CASRDRGQETQYF.

The chain carries TRBV30 and TRBJ1-5; D not certain. The CDR3 has 13 amino acids. Trimming stripped 4 bases from V and 2 bases from J, with 9 bases between. Germline CDR1 reads GTSNPN; CDR2 reads SVGIG (reference sequence). CDR3 nucleotide sequence: TGTGCCTGGACGGTAAGCGGCAATCAGCCCCAGCATTTT. Amino acid sequence: CAWTVSGNQPQHF.

This chain uses TRBV27 with TRBJ2-3; D possibly corresponds to TRBD1 (5 bases). Germline V CDR1 and CDR2: MNHEY, SMNVEV (reference sequence). With 3 bases removed from V and 2 bases from J, the gap between germline ends came to 12 bases. The CDR3 covers 15 residues. The CDR3 sequence is CASSFGARPTDTQYF. As DNA, the CDR3 is TGTGCCAGCAGTTTTGGGGCCAGGCCCACAGATACGCAGTATTTT.

Only one count was recorded for this clone. This chain joins TRBV28 and TRBJ2-7; 7 bases line up with TRBD1. The CDR3 runs to 12 residues. Germline CDR1 reads MDHEN; CDR2 reads SYDVKM. After removal of 10 bases from V and 3 bases from J, the junction contained 6 bases not matched to a gene. CDR3 in amino acids: CATRDSIYEQYF. The CDR3 bases are TGTGCCACCAGGGACAGTATCTACGAGCAGTACTTC.

The chain combines TRBV7-9 with TRBJ1-2; 10 bases line up with TRBD1. After removal of 4 bases from V and 7 bases from J, the junction contained 9 bases not matched to a gene. Looked up from germline, CDR1 is SEHNR and CDR2 is FQNEAQ (reference sequence). CDR3 length equals 15 residues. The CDR3 here is CASSYTGTGVIGYTF. DNA of the CDR3: TGTGCCAGCAGCTACACCGGGACAGGGGTCATTGGCTACACCTTC.

This clone has just one count. The chain employs TRBV19 and TRBJ1-2; D might be TRBD1 (5 bases). The CDR3 covers 14 residues. The V end was cut by 5 bases, the J end by 6 bases, with 16 bases between. Germline V gene data show CDR1 as LNHDA and CDR2 as SQIVND (reference sequence). The CDR3 sequence: CASSLGNRGDGYTF. The CDR3 bases are TGTGCCAGTAGTCTGGGGAACCGAGGGGATGGCTACACCTTC.

The chain links TRBV7-2 to TRBJ1-5; TRBD1 agrees at 10 bases. The CDR3 sequence is 17 residues long. Germline CDR1 is SGHTA and CDR2 is FQGNSA. V was pared by 0 bases and J by 6 bases, with 8 bases of the junction left unmatched. The CDR3 region is CASSLAVRQGAGQPQHF. In DNA, the CDR3 is TGTGCCAGCAGCTTAGCGGTGAGACAGGGGGCAGGTCAGCCCCAGCATTTT.

V and J are TRBV6-5 and TRBJ1-2, with TRBD1 as a possible D gene (6 bases). Trimming shortened V by 0 bases and J by 7 bases, and 12 bases separated the two germline ends. This CDR3 is 14 amino acids long. Germline V gene lookup returns CDR1 MNHEY and CDR2 SVGAGI. The CDR3 sequence is CASSYSYRDGGYTF. CDR3 in DNA: TGTGCCAGCAGTTACTCATACAGGGACGGTGGCTACACCTTC.

The chain carries TRBV12-2 and TRBJ2-3; TRBD2, the D gene given by the table, was not confirmed from the DNA. TRBV12-2 is a known pseudogene. The CDR3 runs to 14 residues. CDR3 residues: CASRSTSIPDTQYF. The CDR3 region has the DNA TGTGCAAGTCGCTCCACTAGCATCCCAGATACGCAGTATTTT.

This sequence joins TRBV4-3 and TRBJ2-2; no clear D. V was clipped by 0 bases and J by 0 bases, with 8 bases between them. The CDR3 is made up of 16 amino acids. Germline assignment: CDR1 LGHNA and CDR2 YSLEER. The CDR3 DNA reads as TGCGCCAGCAGCCAAGATAAACAAGCGAACACCGGGGAGCTGTTTTTT. Translated, it gives CASSQDKQANTGELFF.

The chain is built from TRBV28 and TRBJ2-7; 8 positions match TRBD1. The CDR3 covers 14 residues. V lost 4 bases, J lost 6 bases, and 8 bases stayed unmatched. CDR1 and CDR2 from the germline V gene are MDHEN and SYDVKM. For the CDR3, the DNA is TGTGCCAGCAGTTCGACAGGGGCCGTCGGCGAGCAGTACTTC. This translates into CASSSTGAVGEQYF.

The chain joins TRBV5-1 to TRBJ2-1; 10 bases align to TRBD2. In germline, CDR1 is SGHRS, CDR2 YFSETQ. There are 15 residues in the CDR3. The trim removed 4 bases at V and 7 bases at J, leaving 8 bases unmatched. The CDR3 sequence: CASSVTSGVGNEQFF. The DNA for the CDR3 is TGCGCCAGCAGCGTAACTAGCGGGGTTGGGAATGAGCAGTTCTTC.